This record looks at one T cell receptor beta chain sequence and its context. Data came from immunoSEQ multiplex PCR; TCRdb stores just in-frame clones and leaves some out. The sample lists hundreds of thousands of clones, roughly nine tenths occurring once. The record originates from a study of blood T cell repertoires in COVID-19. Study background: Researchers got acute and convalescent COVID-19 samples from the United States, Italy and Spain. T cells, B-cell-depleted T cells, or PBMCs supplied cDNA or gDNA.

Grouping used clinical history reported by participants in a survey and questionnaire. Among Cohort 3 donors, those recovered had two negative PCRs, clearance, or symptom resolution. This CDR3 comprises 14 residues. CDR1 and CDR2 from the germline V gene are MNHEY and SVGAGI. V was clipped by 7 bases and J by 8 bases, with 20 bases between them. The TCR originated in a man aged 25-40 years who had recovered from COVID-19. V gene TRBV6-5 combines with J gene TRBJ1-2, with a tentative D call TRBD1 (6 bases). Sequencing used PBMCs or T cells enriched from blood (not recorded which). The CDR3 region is CASNPGEGTGGYTF. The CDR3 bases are TGTGCCAGCAACCCAGGGGAAGGGACCGGGGGCTACACCTTC.